The 31 T cell receptor beta chains presented below share a single source sample, sequenced in a study of blood T cell repertoires in COVID-19 (TCRdb year 2020). The library was generated by the immunoSEQ multiplex PCR assay. The table comes from immuneACCESS by way of TCRdb, which keeps in-frame sequences with V and J called. Part of the clones is missing from these tables; in studies checked, under half for an unresolved V gene and the rest for unknown reasons. The sample table contains some 100,000 clones; only one count was recorded for about 91% of them. The ten largest make up 7% to 8.5% of the sample. Sequenced sample: peripheral blood. The receptors come from a woman in her 70s with acute or convalescent COVID-19.

In DNA form, the CDR3 reads TGCGCCAGCAGCGGGGGGGCGAACCTTAATGAAAAACTGTTTTTT. This gives the protein CASSGGANLNEKLFF. V usage is TRBV4-1 and J usage is TRBJ1-4; D is perhaps TRBD1 (6 bases). The CDR3 length is 15 residues. CDR1 MGHRA and CDR2 YSYEKL come from the germline V gene. The V gene lost 5 bases and the J gene lost 4 bases, with 14 bases spanning the gap.

The chain is built from TRBV30 and TRBJ2-3, with D possibly matching TRBD1 (5 bases). The V gene lost 2 bases and the J gene lost 4 bases, with 13 bases spanning the gap. This CDR3 contains 14 residues. From germline, CDR1 is GTSNPN and CDR2 SVGIG (reference sequence). CDR3 bases: TGTGCCTGGAGTCCAGGGTTTTTCCCAGATACGCAGTATTTT. As protein: CAWSPGFFPDTQYF.

The chain uses TRBV15 and TRBJ2-1, with D possibly being TRBD2 (7 bases). Per germline, CDR1 LNHNV and CDR2 YYDKDF (reference sequence). V was trimmed by 10 bases and J by 7 bases, leaving 20 bases between them. The CDR3 runs to 14 residues. CDR3 protein: CAIRGGPRGNEQFF. CDR3 DNA: TGTGCCATAAGGGGGGGACCCCGGGGAAATGAGCAGTTCTTC.

This rearrangement joins TRBV6-5 to TRBJ1-2; D is possibly TRBD1 (5 bases). Trimming took off 5 bases at V and 8 bases at J, with 21 bases between the two ends. Looked up from germline, CDR1 is MNHEY and CDR2 is SVGAGI. The CDR3 is 15 amino acids. CDR3: CASSKPDSVIWGYTF. The CDR3 bases are TGTGCCAGCAGTAAGCCCGACAGCGTGATATGGGGCTACACCTTC.

This clone occurred a few times. The chain has TRBV5-4 and TRBJ1-1; TRBD1 agrees at 10 bases. CDR1 SGHNT and CDR2 YYREEE come from the germline V gene (reference sequence). V lost 4 bases and J lost 6; bases outside the gene matches: 3. The CDR3 has 13 amino acids. CDR3 DNA: TGTGCCAGCAGCACGACAGGGGGCTCTGAAGCTTTCTTT. Translation: CASSTTGGSEAFF.

The chain uses TRBV4-1 and TRBJ1-1, with a tentative D call TRBD1 (5 bases). The CDR3 runs to 16 residues. Per germline, CDR1 MGHRA and CDR2 YSYEKL. Between the trimmed V and J ends, which lost 4 bases and 1 base, there was a span of 16 bases. In DNA, the CDR3 is TGCGCCAGCAGCCCTCAAGGGGTCGGGAGGAACACTGAAGCTTTCTTT. This translates into CASSPQGVGRNTEAFF.

This clone was seen just once. This chain joins TRBV5-1 and TRBJ2-2, with TRBD2 matching over 8 bases. Losses at the gene ends were 0 bases for V and 0 bases for J; bases not matched to a gene: 4. The CDR3 has 17 residues. CDR1 and CDR2 from the germline V gene are SGHRS and YFSETQ. The CDR3 spells CASSLVTSGANTGELFF. The CDR3 DNA reads as TGCGCCAGCAGCTTGGTTACTAGCGGAGCGAACACCGGGGAGCTGTTTTTT.

The chain links TRBV30 to TRBJ1-1; D gene uncertain. This CDR3 has 12 residues. Between the trimmed V and J ends, which lost 5 bases and 4 bases, there was a span of 11 bases. Germline CDR1 reads GTSNPN; CDR2 reads SVGIG (reference sequence). The CDR3 reads CAWEREGTEAFF. CDR3 nucleotides: TGTGCCTGGGAAAGGGAGGGCACTGAAGCTTTCTTT.

This chain links TRBV4-1 with TRBJ1-3; 7 nucleotides match TRBD1. This CDR3 is built from 15 residues. Trimming cost V 1 base and J 4 bases; bases outside gene matches: 4. The germline V gene encodes CDR1 MGHRA and CDR2 YSYEKL. CDR3 amino acids: CASSQGSGGGNTIYF. The CDR3 DNA follows: TGCGCCAGCAGCCAAGGGTCAGGGGGGGGAAACACCATATATTTT.

This clone has a single count. This chain uses TRBV6-1 with TRBJ1-1; 8 bases line up with TRBD1. Germline assignment: CDR1 MNHNS and CDR2 SASEGT. The CDR3 runs to 15 residues. V trimming: 3 bases; J trimming: 3 bases; junction bases outside the gene matches: 6. CDR3 bases: TGTGCCAGCAGTGATAGCAGGGGGCGGGACACTGAAGCTTTCTTT. It codes for CASSDSRGRDTEAFF.

V and J are TRBV7-9 and TRBJ2-7, with a possible D match to TRBD1 (5 bases). V lost 5 bases and J 2 bases, leaving 10 bases between the germline ends. In germline, CDR1 is SEHNR, CDR2 FQNEAQ (reference sequence). The CDR3 is 13 residues long. The CDR3 bases are TGTGCCAGCAGCCCGACAGTTACCTACGAGCAGTACTTC. It codes for CASSPTVTYEQYF. The full variable domain, its missing parts supplied by reference TRBV7-9 and TRBJ2-7, is DTGVSQNPRHKITKRGQNVTFRCDPISEHNRLYWYRQTLGQGPEFLTYFQNEAQLEKSRLLSDRFSAERPKGSFSTLEIQRTEQGDSAMYLCASSPTVTYEQYFGPGTRLTVT.

The CDR3 here is CASSEKEAATEAFF. Here the CDR3 DNA reads TGTGCCAGCAGCGAAAAGGAAGCGGCCACTGAAGCTTTCTTT. J is TRBJ1-1 and V is TRBV4-2; D gene ambiguous. V was clipped by 5 bases and J by 4 bases, with 14 bases between them. This CDR3 has 14 residues. From germline, CDR1 is LGHNA and CDR2 YNFKEQ.

The rearrangement links TRBV2 to TRBJ2-1; 12 bases are a match to TRBD1. Germline V lookup: CDR1 SNHLY, CDR2 FYNNEI. V dropped 5 bases and J dropped 10; count of bases not matched to a gene: 9. The CDR3 is 15 residues long. CDR3 DNA: TGTGCCAGCAGTCAAGTGGGACAGGGGGCGGGGGAGCAGTTCTTC. Its protein product is CASSQVGQGAGEQFF.

V usage is TRBV2 and J usage is TRBJ1-3, with D unclear. Germline lookup yields CDR1 SNHLY and CDR2 FYNNEI. Trimming left V 5 bases short and J 0 bases short, with 11 bases between. The length of the CDR3 is 15 residues. CDR3 DNA sequence: TGTGCCAGCAGTTTCACTGGTAGCTCTGGAAACACCATATATTTT. Encoded protein: CASSFTGSSGNTIYF.

This clone was recorded a few times. For the CDR3, the DNA is TGTGCCAGCAGTTTGACAGGGTCGGGAGAGACCCAGTACTTC. Its translation: CASSLTGSGETQYF. This rearrangement joins TRBV28 to TRBJ2-5, with 7 bases lining up with TRBD1. The CDR3 spans 14 residues. Germline V gene lookup returns CDR1 MDHEN and CDR2 SYDVKM. Germline trimming cut 3 bases from V and 4 bases from J; bases unmatched to any gene: 5. The whole variable domain, remainder taken from reference TRBV28 and TRBJ2-5, is DVKVTQSSRYLVKRTGEKVFLECVQDMDHENMFWYRQDPGLGLRLIYFSYDVKMKEKGDIPEGYSVSREKKERFSLILESASTNQTSMYLCASSLTGSGETQYFGPGTRLLVL.

The chain carries TRBV30 and TRBJ2-5; D is uncertain. The V and J ends lost 0 bases and 5 bases respectively, with 4 bases between them. Germline CDR1 reads GTSNPN; CDR2 reads SVGIG (reference sequence). This CDR3 contains 11 residues. In nucleotides, the CDR3 is TGTGCCTGGAGTGTAGCCGAGACCCAGTACTTC. It specifies CAWSVAETQYF.

The chain recombines TRBV5-5 with TRBJ2-7; tentative D call: TRBD2 (5 bases). Germline CDR1 reads SGHKS; CDR2 reads YYEKEE (reference sequence). The V end was cut by 5 bases, the J end by 7 bases, with 19 bases between. The CDR3 loop spans 14 amino acids. The DNA of the CDR3 is TGTGCCAGCAGAATAGGGTCTTCGTCGGGGGAGCAGTACTTC. Residues: CASRIGSSSGEQYF.

V usage is TRBV29-1 and J usage is TRBJ1-2; 10 bases are shared with TRBD1. Germline lookup yields CDR1 SQVTM and CDR2 ANQGSEA. Germline trimming cut 3 bases from V and 4 bases from J; bases unmatched to any gene: 14. The CDR3 totals 17 residues. CDR3 nucleotide sequence: TGCAGCGTTGAGCGGCTAATTCCCGGACAGGGGGTCTATGGCTACACCTTC. Its protein is CSVERLIPGQGVYGYTF.

The count of this clone is one. The genes are TRBV28 and TRBJ2-5, with 8 bases that match TRBD1. This CDR3 contains 16 residues. Germline V gives CDR1 MDHEN, CDR2 SYDVKM. J was trimmed by 4 bases and V by 2 bases; bases with no gene match: 9. The CDR3 is CASSLPRQGNGETQYF. The CDR3 DNA reads as TGTGCCAGCAGTTTACCCCGACAGGGGAATGGAGAGACCCAGTACTTC. The full variable domain, its missing parts supplied by reference TRBV28 and TRBJ2-5, is DVKVTQSSRYLVKRTGEKVFLECVQDMDHENMFWYRQDPGLGLRLIYFSYDVKMKEKGDIPEGYSVSREKKERFSLILESASTNQTSMYLCASSLPRQGNGETQYFGPGTRLLVL.

V usage is TRBV2 and J usage is TRBJ1-5; tentative D call: TRBD1 (5 bases). Germline V gene data show CDR1 as SNHLY and CDR2 as FYNNEI. V was cut by 4 bases and J by 6 bases, with 16 bases left in between. The CDR3 totals 15 residues. The CDR3 bases are TGTGCCAGCAGTGTGTCCGGCAGGGTTATTCAGCCCCAGCATTTT. Its translation is CASSVSGRVIQPQHF.

CDR3 nucleotide sequence: TGTGCCAGCAGTGAACTAGCGGGGTCGAACAATGAGCAGTTCTTC. This encodes CASSELAGSNNEQFF. This chain connects TRBV2 to TRBJ2-1; 9 nucleotides line up with TRBD2. Trimming cost V 2 bases and J 5 bases; bases outside gene matches: 4. Germline V gene sequence: CDR1 SNHLY, CDR2 FYNNEI. The CDR3 has 15 residues.

The V call is TRBV30, the J call TRBJ2-2; D is ambiguous. This CDR3 contains 15 residues. V was cut by 0 bases and J by 5 bases, with 13 bases left in between. CDR1 GTSNPN and CDR2 SVGIG come from the germline V gene (reference sequence). The CDR3 spells CAWSVRGLQTGELFF. The DNA for the CDR3 is TGTGCCTGGAGTGTACGTGGGCTCCAGACCGGGGAGCTGTTTTTT.

The chain is built from TRBV2 and TRBJ2-1, with 8 bases aligning to TRBD1. The CDR3 contains 13 residues. CDR1 SNHLY and CDR2 FYNNEI come from the germline V gene. V was pared by 6 bases and J by 8 bases, with 6 bases of the junction left unmatched. CDR3 sequence (DNA): TGTGCCAGCAGGGACAGGGTGATCGATGAGCAGTTCTTC. Translating gives CASRDRVIDEQFF.

The V call is TRBV5-4, the J call TRBJ2-7; TRBD1 aligns across 9 bases. Germline assignment: CDR1 SGHNT and CDR2 YYREEE (reference sequence). The length of the CDR3 is 15 residues. J gave up 0 bases and V 3 bases, and 4 bases lay outside the gene matches. The CDR3, as DNA: TGTGCCAGCAGCTCAAACAGGGGGCCCTCCTACGAGCAGTACTTC. Translated, it gives CASSSNRGPSYEQYF.

The chain is built from TRBV6-1 and TRBJ1-6, with D possibly being TRBD1 (5 bases). In germline, CDR1 is MNHNS, CDR2 SASEGT. With 0 bases removed from V and 16 bases from J, the gap between germline ends came to 16 bases. The CDR3 sequence is 14 residues long. CDR3 loop: CASSEASAGPRLHF. The CDR3 DNA follows: TGTGCCAGCAGTGAAGCTAGCGCGGGGCCCCGGCTCCACTTT.

V usage is TRBV5-1 and J usage is TRBJ2-2, with 7 bases lining up with TRBD1. Germline loops: CDR1 SGHRS, CDR2 YFSETQ. The trim removed 0 bases at V and 5 bases at J, leaving 1 base unmatched. The CDR3 consists of 14 residues. This CDR3 is CASSLEQGTGELFF. CDR3 nucleotides: TGCGCCAGCAGCTTGGAACAGGGGACCGGGGAGCTGTTTTTT.

V is TRBV7-9 and J is TRBJ1-2, with 7 positions matching TRBD1. This CDR3 has 15 amino acids. Trimming took 0 bases from V and 5 from J; bases not matched to a gene: 6. CDR1 and CDR2 from the germline V gene are SEHNR and FQNEAQ (reference sequence). The CDR3 loop is CASSLAPGTVYGYTF. In nucleotides, the CDR3 is TGTGCCAGCAGCTTAGCCCCCGGGACAGTTTATGGCTACACCTTC.

The genes are TRBV2 and TRBJ1-2, with a weak D call TRBD1 (6 bases). Germline V gives CDR1 SNHLY, CDR2 FYNNEI. The CDR3 totals 15 residues. Trimming left V 3 bases short and J 8 bases short, with 19 bases between. This chain's CDR3 is CASSEVGQGIGGYTF. As DNA, the CDR3 is TGTGCCAGCAGTGAGGTTGGGCAGGGGATTGGGGGCTACACCTTC. The whole variable domain, filled in from reference TRBV2 and TRBJ1-2, reads EPEVTQTPSHQVTQMGQEVILRCVPISNHLYFYWYRQILGQKVEFLVSFYNNEISEKSEIFDDQFSVERPDGSNFTLKIRSTKLEDSAMYFCASSEVGQGIGGYTFGSGTRLTVV.

This clone has just one count. The chain has TRBV2 and TRBJ1-1; D ambiguous. The CDR3 sequence is 14 residues long. The V gene lost 3 bases and the J gene lost 1 base, with 9 bases spanning the gap. Germline V gene sequence: CDR1 SNHLY, CDR2 FYNNEI. CDR3 in amino acids: CASSDLTGNTEAFF. The CDR3 bases are TGTGCCAGCAGTGATTTAACGGGGAACACTGAAGCTTTCTTT. Full variable domain (remainder filled in from reference TRBV2 and TRBJ1-1): EPEVTQTPSHQVTQMGQEVILRCVPISNHLYFYWYRQILGQKVEFLVSFYNNEISEKSEIFDDQFSVERPDGSNFTLKIRSTKLEDSAMYFCASSDLTGNTEAFFGQGTRLTVV.

The sample holds one count of this clone. V is TRBV27 and J is TRBJ1-6; perhaps TRBD1 as D (6 bases). This CDR3 comprises 14 residues. Trimming left V 6 bases short and J 8 bases short, with 14 bases between. Germline CDR1 MNHEY, CDR2 SMNVEV (reference sequence). This CDR3 reads CASSVTGMDSPLHF. The CDR3 DNA follows: TGTGCCAGCAGCGTCACAGGGATGGATTCACCCCTCCACTTT.

This chain joins TRBV14 and TRBJ1-2; 9 positions match TRBD1. Germline CDR1 reads SGHDN; CDR2 reads FVKESK. The length of the CDR3 is 17 residues. The V and J ends lost 3 bases and 4 bases, in that order; junction bases with no gene match: 12. CDR3 in DNA: TGTGCCAGCAGCCATTCAGGGACAGGGTTAATTAGCTATGGCTACACCTTC. This translates into CASSHSGTGLISYGYTF.